The clone carrying this TCR beta chain was observed many times. The entry originates in a study of T-cell reconstitution after alpha-beta-depleted transplantation in children. The authors prepared the TCRbeta library with unique molecular identifiers. A single record per CDR3 protein comes from TCRdb applying MiXCR to the PCR reads. There are roughly 70,000 distinct CDR3 sequences in the sample; roughly 4.9% occur only once, and under 20% lies in the top ten. The germline CDR1 and CDR2 sequences are SGHAT and FQNNGV. The CDR3 is 17 residues long. The V and J ends lost 3 bases and 10 bases, in that order; junction bases with no gene match: 15.

Material: PBMCs, mostly from graft donor cells, obtained 180 days after TCRalphabeta/CD19-depleted stem cell transplant. The chain is built from TRBV11-2 and TRBJ1-4, with 9 bases fitting TRBD1. The source is a boy under two years old who had a stem cell transplant for acute myeloid leukemia, so the T cells may come from the graft donor. CDR3 sequence: CASSFSTTGTGPGKLFF. For the CDR3, the DNA is TGTGCCAGCAGCTTTTCCACAACCGGGACAGGGCCGGGAAAACTGTTTTTT.